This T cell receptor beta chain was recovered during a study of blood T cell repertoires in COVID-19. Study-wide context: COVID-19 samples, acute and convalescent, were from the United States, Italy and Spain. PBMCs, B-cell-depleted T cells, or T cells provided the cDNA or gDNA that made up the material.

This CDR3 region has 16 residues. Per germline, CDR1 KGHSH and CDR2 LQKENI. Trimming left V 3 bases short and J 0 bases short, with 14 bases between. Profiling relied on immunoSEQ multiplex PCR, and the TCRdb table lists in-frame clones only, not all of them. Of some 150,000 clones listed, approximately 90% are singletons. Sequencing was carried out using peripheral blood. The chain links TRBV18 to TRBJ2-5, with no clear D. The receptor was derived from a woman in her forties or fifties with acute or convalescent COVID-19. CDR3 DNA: TGTGCCAGCTCACCCCCGGCAGCGCGGAACCAAGAGACCCAGTACTTC. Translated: CASSPPAARNQETQYF.